Described below is a single T cell receptor (beta chain) sequence and its context. The antigen it recognizes is unknown. No base-level quality is on record; no much larger clone is a single base apart. CDR1 LNHDA and CDR2 SQIVND are derived from the germline V gene (reference sequence). Spanning cysteine to phenylalanine, the CDR3 consists of 17 amino acids. Only the CDR3 portion is preserved as DNA: 51 bases, with reading frame beginning at the first base. V ends up 1 base short and J 4 bases short, with an unmatched junction base count of 13. In the paper's terms, the time point label means: baseline, week 1 (first vaccination visit). The treatment or condition label, read with the paper, signifies: pre-vaccination baseline after standard-of-care therapy. Donors had newly diagnosed WHO grade 3 or 4 IDH1-mutant astrocytomas with loss of nuclear ATRX. The samples were drawn from NOA16, a multicentre, single-arm, open-label phase I trial in Germany that tested a mutant IDH1 peptide vaccine in humans for the first time. Blood drawn at visit V03 was used as the baseline sample for immunogenicity testing. Genomic DNA for TCRB sequencing was isolated from EDTA blood with the DNeasy Blood and Tissue Kit.

The source of the sample is a study of a mutant IDH1 vaccine in newly diagnosed glioma (dated by TCRdb to the early 2020s). Some background on the complete study: Of the 30 or so patients who were treated, approximately 60% were male and around 40% were female, and the mean age was about 40 years. For exploratory analyses, longitudinal TCRB deep sequencing was carried out in around 26 treated patients wherever samples were available. Prior to enrollment, patients had been given standard therapy consisting of radiotherapy alone, temozolomide alone, or radiochemotherapy with temozolomide, with the combination given to most patients. Peripheral blood was collected at six visits: V03 (baseline), V05, V07, V10, V12 and V13.

Overall results and qualifications from the work: No apparent relationship was observed between pseudoprogression and alterations in the top peripheral T cell clonotypes detected by TCRB sequencing. Immune responses induced by the vaccine were seen in around 94% of patients across multiple MHC alleles. It was noted by the authors that analyses of patient blood samples could not be reproduced owing to sample limitations. Availability determined which PBMC samples were chosen for TCRB deep sequencing.

Libraries were prepared through the immunoSEQ multiplex PCR assay. Rearranged TCR beta chain sequences were amplified using the hsTCRB Kit according to the manufacturer's protocol. Sequencing of TCRB libraries was carried out on an Illumina MiSeq. Per the authors' processing: The proprietary platform of the kit vendor was used for demultiplexing, trimming and gene mapping. TCRdb carries this immuneACCESS record with in-frame sequences only. Its versions omit some clonotypes, under half of them owing to an unresolved V gene in the studies checked, with the rest unexplained. The D gene and trimming were derived from the DNA, and the V and J assignments and clone size from that table. Present in this sample are 30,000 to 35,000 clones, over 60% of which were seen just once. Of the sample, approximately 9% is held by the ten largest clones.

This sequence uses TRBV19 and TRBJ2-7; the central 7 bases match TRBD2. The clonotype originates from a man over 45 with glioma. Some clones in this sample may be carry-over from other donors' samples. The sample was peripheral blood mononuclear cells (PBMCs), taken from a glioma patient treated with radiotherapy, temozolomide or both. DNA sequence: TGTGCCAGTAGTATAGCCCCGTGGGGCGGGAGTTCGTACGAGCAGTACTTC. It translates to CASSIAPWGGSSYEQYF.